This is a list of T cell receptor beta chains from one sample in a study of Ad26.COV2.S vaccination and SARS-CoV-2 variants. Data came from immunoSEQ multiplex PCR; TCRdb stores just in-frame clones and leaves some out. The sample includes fewer than 800,000 clones, around 89% seen only once; the top ten take approximately 1.5%. Here the sequenced sample was peripheral blood, taken in a trial of Ad26.COV2.S vaccine versus placebo. The source of these receptors is a person between 18 and 59 years old who received the Ad26.COV2.S COVID-19 vaccine or a placebo. CDR3s include the opening cysteine and the closing phenylalanine or tryptophan. D genes are given only for firm matches. Clone size is shown for a subset of rows, as once, few, many or a class of expanded clone.

j_gene: TRBJ1-2
abundance: .
v_gene: TRBV6-5
d_gene: TRBD1
CDR3aa: CASSRTGVIYGYTF
CDR3nt: TGTGCCAGCAGTAGGACAGGGGTGATCTATGGCTACACCTTC

j_gene: TRBJ2-2
abundance: once
v_gene: TRBV6-6
d_gene: .
CDR3aa: CASSPDEGYTGELFF
CDR3nt: TGTGCCAGCAGCCCGGACGAGGGGTACACCGGGGAGCTGTTTTTT

j_gene: TRBJ2-7
abundance: .
v_gene: TRBV3-1/TRBV3-2
d_gene: .
CDR3aa: CASSQAGVGYEQYF
CDR3nt: TGTGCCAGCAGCCAGGCAGGGGTTGGCTACGAGCAGTACTTC

j_gene: TRBJ1-1
abundance: .
v_gene: TRBV27
d_gene: TRBD1
CDR3aa: CASSLYRGLWSEAFF
CDR3nt: TGTGCCAGCAGTTTATACAGGGGTTTATGGTCTGAAGCTTTCTTT

j_gene: TRBJ2-6
abundance: .
v_gene: TRBV5-4
d_gene: .
CDR3aa: CASSLPGLGANVLTF
CDR3nt: TGTGCCAGCAGCTTGCCCGGGTTGGGGGCCAACGTCCTGACTTTC

j_gene: TRBJ1-2
abundance: .
v_gene: TRBV7-8
d_gene: .
CDR3aa: CASSLVNLGRNGYTF
CDR3nt: TGTGCCAGCAGCTTAGTAAATCTAGGGAGGAATGGCTACACCTTC

j_gene: TRBJ1-1
abundance: .
v_gene: TRBV27
d_gene: .
CDR3aa: CASSLRGGATEAFF
CDR3nt: TGTGCCAGCAGTTTAAGGGGGGGCGCTACTGAAGCTTTCTTT

j_gene: TRBJ2-7
abundance: .
v_gene: TRBV3-1/TRBV3-2
d_gene: .
CDR3aa: CASSQELRGPYEQYF
CDR3nt: TGTGCCAGCAGCCAAGAGCTACGGGGCCCCTACGAGCAGTACTTC

j_gene: TRBJ2-5
abundance: .
v_gene: TRBV5-1
d_gene: TRBD2
CDR3aa: CASSLLASGQETQYF
CDR3nt: TGCGCCAGCAGCTTGTTGGCTAGCGGGCAAGAGACCCAGTACTTC

j_gene: TRBJ1-3
abundance: .
v_gene: TRBV3-1/TRBV3-2
d_gene: .
CDR3aa: CASSQRTLSGNTIYF
CDR3nt: TGTGCCAGCAGCCAAAGGACCCTCTCTGGAAACACCATATATTTT

j_gene: TRBJ2-2
abundance: .
v_gene: TRBV29-1
d_gene: TRBD2
CDR3aa: CSVEGGGADGELFF
CDR3nt: TGCAGCGTTGAAGGCGGGGGGGCGGACGGGGAGCTGTTTTTT

j_gene: TRBJ2-7
abundance: .
v_gene: TRBV12-3/TRBV12-4
d_gene: .
CDR3aa: CASSLDRSYEQYF
CDR3nt: TGTGCCAGCAGTTTAGACAGGTCCTACGAGCAGTACTTC

j_gene: TRBJ1-6
abundance: .
v_gene: TRBV3-1/TRBV3-2
d_gene: .
CDR3aa: CASSPGSGLHNSPLHF
CDR3nt: TGTGCCAGCAGCCCAGGATCAGGGCTCCATAATTCACCCCTCCACTTT

j_gene: TRBJ1-6
abundance: .
v_gene: TRBV6-6
d_gene: .
CDR3aa: CASSSGRDSPLHF
CDR3nt: TGTGCCAGCAGCAGTGGACGGGATTCACCCCTCCACTTT